The sample holds many counts of the clone carrying this T cell receptor (beta chain). Assembly of TCR beta libraries relied on iRepertoire HTBI primers together with Arm-PCR of CDR3 regions. Each CDR3 protein gets one entry after TCRdb re-called the multiplex PCR reads with MiXCR. The sample has around 340,000 distinct CDR3 sequences, roughly a fifth seen once. The sample belongs to a study of regulatory T cells in long-lasting Graves disease. The time point was: persistent/refractory GD, antithyroid drugs over 5 years with positive TRAb. The TCR library was prepared using RNA isolated from PBMCs. CDR1 is DFQATT, CDR2 SNEGSKA, per germline (reference sequence). CDR3 length: 12 residues. V was pared by 5 bases and J by 5 bases, with 10 bases between.

This sequence originates from a female donor with Graves disease. Here the sequenced sample was peripheral blood mononuclear cells (PBMCs), taken when the disease was refractory, from a patient treated with antithyroid drugs. V usage is TRBV20-1 and J usage is TRBJ1-5; maybe TRBD1 (5 bases). The CDR3 nucleotides are TGCAGTGCTCCAGGGTTGGATCAGCCCCAGCATTTT. This translates into CSAPGLDQPQHF.